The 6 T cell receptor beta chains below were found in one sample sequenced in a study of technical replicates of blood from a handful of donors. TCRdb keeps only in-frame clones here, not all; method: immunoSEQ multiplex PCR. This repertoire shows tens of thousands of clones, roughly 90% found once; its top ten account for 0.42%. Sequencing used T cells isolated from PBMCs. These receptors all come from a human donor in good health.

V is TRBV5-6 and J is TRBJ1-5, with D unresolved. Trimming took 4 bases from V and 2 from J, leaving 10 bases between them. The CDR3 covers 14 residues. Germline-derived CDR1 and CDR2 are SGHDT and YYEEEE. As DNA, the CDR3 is TGTGCCAGCAGCGACGGCGGGGGCAATCAGCCCCAGCATTTT. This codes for CASSDGGGNQPQHF.

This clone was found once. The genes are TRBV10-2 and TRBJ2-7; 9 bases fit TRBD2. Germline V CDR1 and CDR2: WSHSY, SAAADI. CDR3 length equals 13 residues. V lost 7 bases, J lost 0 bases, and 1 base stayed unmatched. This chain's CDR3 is CASISGSSYEQYF. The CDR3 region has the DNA TGCGCCAGCATTAGCGGGAGCTCCTACGAGCAGTACTTC.

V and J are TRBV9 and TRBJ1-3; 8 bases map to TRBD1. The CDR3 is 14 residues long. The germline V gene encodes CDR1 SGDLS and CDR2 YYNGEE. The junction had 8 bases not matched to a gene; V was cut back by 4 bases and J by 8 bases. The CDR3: CASSHTGGLDTIYF. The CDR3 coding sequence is TGTGCCAGCAGCCACACAGGGGGTCTCGACACCATATATTTT.

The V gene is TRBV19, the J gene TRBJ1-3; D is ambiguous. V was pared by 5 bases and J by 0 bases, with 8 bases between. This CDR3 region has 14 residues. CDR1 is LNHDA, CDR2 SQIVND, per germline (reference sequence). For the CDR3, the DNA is TGTGCCAGTAGTGGAACAGACTCTGGAAACACCATATATTTT. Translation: CASSGTDSGNTIYF.

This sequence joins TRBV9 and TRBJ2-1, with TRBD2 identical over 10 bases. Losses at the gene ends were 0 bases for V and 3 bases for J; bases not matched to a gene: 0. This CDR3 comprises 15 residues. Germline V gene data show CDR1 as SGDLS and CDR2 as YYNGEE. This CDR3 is CASSVGTSGYNEQFF. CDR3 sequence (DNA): TGTGCCAGCAGCGTAGGGACTAGCGGCTACAATGAGCAGTTCTTC. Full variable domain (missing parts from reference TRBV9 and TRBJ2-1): DSGVTQTPKHLITATGQRVTLRCSPRSGDLSVYWYQQSLDQGLQFLIQYYNGEERAKGNILERFSAQQFPDLHSELNLSSLELGDSALYFCASSVGTSGYNEQFFGPGTRLTVL.

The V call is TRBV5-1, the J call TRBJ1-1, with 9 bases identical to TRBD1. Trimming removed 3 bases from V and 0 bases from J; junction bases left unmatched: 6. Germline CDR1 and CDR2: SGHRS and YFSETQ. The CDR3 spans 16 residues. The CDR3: CASSWGTGIMNTEAFF. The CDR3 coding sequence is TGCGCCAGCAGCTGGGGGACAGGGATTATGAACACTGAAGCTTTCTTT.